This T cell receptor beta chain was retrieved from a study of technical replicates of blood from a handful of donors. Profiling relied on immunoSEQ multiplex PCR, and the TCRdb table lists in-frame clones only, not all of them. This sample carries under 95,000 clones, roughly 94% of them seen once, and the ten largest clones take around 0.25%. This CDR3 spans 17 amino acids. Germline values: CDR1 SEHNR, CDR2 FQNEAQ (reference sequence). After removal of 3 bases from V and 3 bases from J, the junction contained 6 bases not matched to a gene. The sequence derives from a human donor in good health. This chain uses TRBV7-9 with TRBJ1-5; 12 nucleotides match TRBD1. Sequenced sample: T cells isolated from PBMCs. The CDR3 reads CASSFGTGGANNQPQHF. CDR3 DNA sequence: TGTGCCAGCAGCTTCGGGACAGGGGGCGCAAACAATCAGCCCCAGCATTTT.